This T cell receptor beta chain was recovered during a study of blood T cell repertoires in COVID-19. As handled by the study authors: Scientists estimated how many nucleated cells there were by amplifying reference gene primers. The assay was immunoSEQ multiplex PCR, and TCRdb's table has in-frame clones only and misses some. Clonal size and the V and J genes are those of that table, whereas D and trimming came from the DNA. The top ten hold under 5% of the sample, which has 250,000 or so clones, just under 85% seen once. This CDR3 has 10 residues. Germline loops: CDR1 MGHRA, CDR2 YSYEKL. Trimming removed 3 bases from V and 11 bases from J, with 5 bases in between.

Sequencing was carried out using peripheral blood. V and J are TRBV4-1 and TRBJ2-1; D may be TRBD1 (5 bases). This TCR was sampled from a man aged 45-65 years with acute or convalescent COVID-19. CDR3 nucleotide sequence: TGCGCCAGCAGCCAGGACAAGCAGTTCTTC. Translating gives CASSQDKQFF.